The 17 T cell receptor beta chains reported below all come from one sample, sequenced in a study of identical twins. TCRdb analysed the 5' RACE reads with MiXCR anew, one entry per CDR3 protein. This sample has some 240,000 distinct CDR3 sequences, with about 8% found just once. These same data were also listed under a study on yellow fever vaccine responses in identical twins.

Sequenced material: CD8+ T cells sorted from blood. These receptors originate from a woman between 18 and 30 years old in good health.

This clonotype occurred many times. V is TRBV6-5 and J is TRBJ2-7, with a weak D call TRBD1 (5 bases). The CDR3 contains 15 residues. V was pared by 2 bases and J by 3 bases, with 14 bases between. Germline CDR1 and CDR2: MNHEY and SVGAGI. CDR3 in amino acids: CASSYGAGVGYEQYF. CDR3 DNA sequence: TGTGCCAGCAGTTACGGGGCTGGGGTAGGCTACGAGCAGTACTTC.

This clonotype was seen only a few times. The V gene is TRBV7-9, the J gene TRBJ2-3, with D possibly TRBD1 on 6 matching bases. Looked up from germline, CDR1 is SEHNR and CDR2 is FQNEAQ (reference sequence). V lost 4 bases and J lost 4, with 12 bases in between. This CDR3 has 14 residues. The CDR3 spells CASSSYRDPDTQYF. Here the CDR3 DNA reads TGTGCCAGCAGCTCGTACAGGGATCCAGATACGCAGTATTTT.

The chain recombines TRBV20-1 with TRBJ2-7, with D tentatively TRBD1 (6 bases). The CDR3 covers 14 residues. Trimming cost V 5 bases and J 2 bases, with 16 bases left between them. From germline, CDR1 is DFQATT and CDR2 SNEGSKA (reference sequence). CDR3 sequence (DNA): TGCAGTGCTTACCCTTCCGGGACACCCTACGAGCAGTACTTC. This sequence encodes CSAYPSGTPYEQYF.

The V call is TRBV7-2, the J call TRBJ2-3, with 7 bases fitting TRBD1. The junction had 3 bases not matched to a gene; V was cut back by 1 base and J by 2 bases. This CDR3 contains 15 residues. Germline-derived CDR1 and CDR2 are SGHTA and FQGNSA. This CDR3 is CASSLVRGSTDTQYF. The CDR3 DNA reads TGTGCCAGCAGCTTAGTCAGGGGGTCCACAGATACGCAGTATTTT.

The chain uses TRBV20-1 and TRBJ2-3; 12 bases align to TRBD2. The CDR3 runs 17 residues. J lost 5 bases, V lost 2 bases, and 11 bases had no gene match. Germline CDR1 reads DFQATT; CDR2 reads SNEGSKA (reference sequence). The CDR3 DNA is TGCAGTGCTAGATCGCGGCTAGCGGGGGGGCTAGGAGATACGCAGTATTTT. It encodes CSARSRLAGGLGDTQYF.

The V call is TRBV6-2 or TRBV6-3, the J call TRBJ2-5; D is possibly TRBD2 (5 bases). Germline V gives CDR1 MNHEY, CDR2 SVGEGT. With 0 bases removed from V and 0 bases from J, the gap between germline ends came to 14 bases. CDR3 size: 17 residues. The CDR3 bases are TGTGCCAGCAGTTACTCGTCTCGGGGTGAAGACCAAGAGACCCAGTACTTC. It encodes CASSYSSRGEDQETQYF.

The genes are TRBV7-8 and TRBJ2-4; possible D gene TRBD1, 7 bases. This CDR3 spans 16 amino acids. Germline CDR1 reads SGHVS; CDR2 reads FQNEAQ. Trimming removed 3 bases at V and 8 bases at J, with 20 bases between. The CDR3 spells CASSLKTRGRLYIQYF. The DNA of the CDR3 is TGTGCCAGCAGCTTGAAGACCAGGGGGAGGTTGTACATTCAGTACTTC.

The V call is TRBV20-1, the J call TRBJ2-3, with TRBD2 matching 16 bases. The CDR3 runs to 14 residues. Germline V gives CDR1 DFQATT, CDR2 SNEGSKA (reference sequence). J was trimmed by 4 bases and V by 6 bases; bases with no gene match: 1. CDR3 in amino acids: CSAGTSGRADTQYF. The CDR3 nucleotides read TGCAGTGCCGGGACTAGCGGGAGGGCAGATACGCAGTATTTT.

This clonotype showed up many times. The V call is TRBV4-1, the J call TRBJ2-7; 12 bases fit TRBD2. V trimming: 4 bases; J trimming: 2 bases; junction bases outside the gene matches: 3. CDR3 length: 15 residues. Germline-derived CDR1 and CDR2 are MGHRA and YSYEKL. The CDR3 loop is CASSPWTSGTYEQYF. DNA of the CDR3: TGCGCCAGCAGCCCGTGGACTAGCGGGACCTACGAGCAGTACTTC.

This clonotype was seen repeatedly, ten times or more. This chain joins TRBV6-5 and TRBJ2-5; D is tentatively TRBD1 or TRBD2 (5 bases each). Deletions cut 4 bases from V and 3 bases from J, with 9 bases between. The CDR3 length is 13 residues. Germline V gives CDR1 MNHEY, CDR2 SVGAGI. DNA of the CDR3: TGTGCCAGCAGTTTATGGGGGAAAGAGACCCAGTACTTC. As protein: CASSLWGKETQYF.

This clonotype was seen a few times. This chain connects TRBV29-1 to TRBJ2-7; D not resolved. Germline CDR1 is SQVTM and CDR2 is ANQGSEA. The CDR3 loop spans 13 amino acids. The germline V and J ends were trimmed by 7 bases and 0 bases, with 13 bases remaining between them. Written as DNA, the CDR3 is TGCAGCGCACTGGCCTGGGGCTCCTACGAGCAGTACTTC. Residues: CSALAWGSYEQYF.

This clonotype was counted a few times. The chain employs TRBV4-3 and TRBJ1-6, with no clear D. The CDR3 contains 15 residues. CDR1 is LGHNA, CDR2 YSLEER, per germline. Trimming cost V 4 bases and J 7 bases, with 14 bases left between them. In DNA, the CDR3 is TGCGCCAGCAGCCCAAGAACGGACGGGAATTCACCCCTCCACTTT. Translated, it gives CASSPRTDGNSPLHF.

This clonotype was seen just once. The chain recombines TRBV29-1 with TRBJ2-7; 8 bases are a match to TRBD2. The junction had 5 bases not matched to a gene; V was cut back by 4 bases and J by 0 bases. The V gene's germline CDR1 is SQVTM and CDR2 ANQGSEA. This CDR3 contains 14 residues. The CDR3 loop reads CSVGIAGPSYEQYF. CDR3 DNA: TGCAGCGTTGGTATAGCGGGACCCTCCTACGAGCAGTACTTC.

The table lists this clonotype with a few counts. V is TRBV10-2 and J is TRBJ2-1; D uncertain. The CDR3 loop spans 13 amino acids. CDR1 and CDR2 from the germline V gene are WSHSY and SAAADI. Between the trimmed V and J ends, which lost 8 bases and 7 bases, there was a span of 15 bases. The CDR3 coding sequence is TGCGCCAGCGCCGTCCTTCTGGGGAATGAGCAGTTCTTC. It yields the protein CASAVLLGNEQFF.

This clonotype has more than one count but fewer than ten. The CDR3 region has the DNA TGTGCCAGCAGTTACTCGATCCTCGGCGGGAGGGACCAAGAGACCCAGTACTTC. Its translation: CASSYSILGGRDQETQYF. The rearrangement joins TRBV6-5 to TRBJ2-5; 9 bases align to TRBD2. Germline CDR1 and CDR2: MNHEY and SVGAGI. V lost 0 bases to trimming and J lost 0 bases; unmatched junction nucleotides: 8. This CDR3 spans 18 amino acids.

Many counts were recorded for this clonotype. This sequence joins TRBV24-1 and TRBJ1-4; D might be TRBD1 (5 bases). The CDR3 extends over 13 amino acids. V was trimmed by 7 bases and J by 5 bases, leaving 10 bases between them. CDR1 KGHDR and CDR2 SFDVKD come from the germline V gene. Written as DNA, the CDR3 is TGTGCCACCAGCGACAGTCAAAATGAAAAACTGTTTTTT. It translates to CATSDSQNEKLFF.

The V gene is TRBV3-1, the J gene TRBJ2-7, with D hard to call. The CDR3 contains 14 residues. V gave up 1 base and J gave up 1 base, with 8 bases separating them. CDR1 and CDR2 (germline): LGHDT, YNNKEL (reference sequence). The CDR3 DNA follows: TGTGCCAGCAGCCAAGTTCTAGGATCCTACGAGCAGTACTTC. This sequence encodes CASSQVLGSYEQYF.